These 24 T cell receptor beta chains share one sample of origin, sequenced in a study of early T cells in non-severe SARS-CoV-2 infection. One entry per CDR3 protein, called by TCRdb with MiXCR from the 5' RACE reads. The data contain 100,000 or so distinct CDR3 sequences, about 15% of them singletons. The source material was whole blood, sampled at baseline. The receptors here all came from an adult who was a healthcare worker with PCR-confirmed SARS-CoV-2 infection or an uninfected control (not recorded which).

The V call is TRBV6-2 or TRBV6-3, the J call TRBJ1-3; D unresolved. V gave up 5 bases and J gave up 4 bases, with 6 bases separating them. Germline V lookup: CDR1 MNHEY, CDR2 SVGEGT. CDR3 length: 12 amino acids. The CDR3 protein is CASSDPGNTIYF. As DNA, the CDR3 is TGTGCCAGCAGTGATCCCGGAAACACCATATATTTT.

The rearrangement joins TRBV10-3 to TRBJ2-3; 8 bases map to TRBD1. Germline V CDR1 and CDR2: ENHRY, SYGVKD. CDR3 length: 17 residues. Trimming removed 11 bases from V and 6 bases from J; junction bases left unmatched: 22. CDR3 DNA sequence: TGTGCCGGGAGACAGGGGAATACCGCGACTAGTTTGGATACGCAGTATTTT. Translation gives CAGRQGNTATSLDTQYF.

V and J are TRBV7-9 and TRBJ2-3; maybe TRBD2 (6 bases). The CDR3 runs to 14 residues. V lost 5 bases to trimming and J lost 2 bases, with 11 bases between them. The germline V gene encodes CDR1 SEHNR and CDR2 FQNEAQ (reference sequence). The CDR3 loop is CASSQPGDTDTQYF. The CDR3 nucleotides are TGTGCCAGCAGCCAACCGGGAGACACAGATACGCAGTATTTT.

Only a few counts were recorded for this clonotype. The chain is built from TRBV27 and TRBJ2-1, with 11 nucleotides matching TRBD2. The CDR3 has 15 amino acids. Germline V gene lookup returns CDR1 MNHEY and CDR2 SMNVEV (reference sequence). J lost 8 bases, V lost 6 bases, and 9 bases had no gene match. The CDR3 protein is CASRPLAGGRHEQFF. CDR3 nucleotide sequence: TGTGCCAGCAGGCCTCTAGCGGGAGGTCGTCATGAGCAGTTCTTC.

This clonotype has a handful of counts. The CDR3 is CASKAENSYEQYF. The CDR3 DNA reads as TGTGCCAGCAAGGCGGAAAACTCCTACGAGCAGTACTTC. The J gene is TRBJ2-7, the V gene TRBV13; no firm D call. Trimming removed 7 bases at V and 0 bases at J, with 10 bases between. The CDR3 runs to 13 residues. Germline V CDR1 and CDR2: PRHDT, FYEKMQ (reference sequence).

In nucleotides, the CDR3 is TGTGCCACCAGTGACCGGACAGGGGGGATAGAGACCCAGTACTTC. This sequence encodes CATSDRTGGIETQYF. The chain recombines TRBV24-1 with TRBJ2-5, with 10 bases aligning to TRBD1. V lost 4 bases to trimming and J lost 4 bases; unmatched junction nucleotides: 5. The CDR3 extends over 15 amino acids. Per the germline V gene, CDR1 is KGHDR and CDR2 is SFDVKD.

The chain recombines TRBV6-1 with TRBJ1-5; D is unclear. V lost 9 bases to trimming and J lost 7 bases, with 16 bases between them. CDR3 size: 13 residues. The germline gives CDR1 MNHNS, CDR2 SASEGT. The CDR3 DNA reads TGTGCCAGTTCGACCGTCACGGGGCAGCCCCAGCATTTT. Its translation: CASSTVTGQPQHF.

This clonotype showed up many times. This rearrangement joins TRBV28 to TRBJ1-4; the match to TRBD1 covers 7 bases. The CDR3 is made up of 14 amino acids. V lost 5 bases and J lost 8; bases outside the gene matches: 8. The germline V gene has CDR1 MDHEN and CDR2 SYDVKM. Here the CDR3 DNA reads TGTGCCAGCAGTCCTGGGACAGCGGCCGAAAAACTGTTTTTT. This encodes CASSPGTAAEKLFF.

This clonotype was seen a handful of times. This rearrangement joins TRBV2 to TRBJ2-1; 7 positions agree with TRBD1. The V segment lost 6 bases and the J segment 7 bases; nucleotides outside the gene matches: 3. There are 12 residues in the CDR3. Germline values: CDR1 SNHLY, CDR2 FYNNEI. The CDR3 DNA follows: TGTGCCAGCAGGGGACAGATTAATGAGCAGTTCTTC. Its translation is CASRGQINEQFF. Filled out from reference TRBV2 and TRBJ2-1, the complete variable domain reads EPEVTQTPSHQVTQMGQEVILRCVPISNHLYFYWYRQILGQKVEFLVSFYNNEISEKSEIFDDQFSVERPDGSNFTLKIRSTKLEDSAMYFCASRGQINEQFFGPGTRLTVL.

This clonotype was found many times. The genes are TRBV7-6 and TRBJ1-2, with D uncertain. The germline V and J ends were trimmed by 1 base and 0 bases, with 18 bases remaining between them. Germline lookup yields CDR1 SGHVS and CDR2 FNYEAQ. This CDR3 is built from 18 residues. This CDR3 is CASSLDHRDVDTNYGYTF. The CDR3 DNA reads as TGTGCCAGCAGCTTAGATCACAGAGACGTTGATACTAACTATGGCTACACCTTC.

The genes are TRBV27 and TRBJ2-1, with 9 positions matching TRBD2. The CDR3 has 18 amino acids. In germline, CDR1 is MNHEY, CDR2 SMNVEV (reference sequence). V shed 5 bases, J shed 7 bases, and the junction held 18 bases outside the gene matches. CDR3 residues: CASSPPTLLAGFENEQFF. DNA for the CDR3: TGTGCCAGCAGTCCCCCAACCCTTCTAGCGGGATTCGAAAATGAGCAGTTCTTC.

In nucleotides, the CDR3 is TGTGCCAGCAGTTTTAGCGGCAGGGAGACCCAGTACTTC. It specifies CASSFSGRETQYF. This chain uses TRBV6-2 or TRBV6-3 with TRBJ2-5, with D possibly TRBD2 on 6 matching bases. Germline CDR1 MNHEY, CDR2 SVGEGT. Trimming took off 4 bases at V and 5 bases at J, with 11 bases between the two ends. The CDR3 runs 13 residues.

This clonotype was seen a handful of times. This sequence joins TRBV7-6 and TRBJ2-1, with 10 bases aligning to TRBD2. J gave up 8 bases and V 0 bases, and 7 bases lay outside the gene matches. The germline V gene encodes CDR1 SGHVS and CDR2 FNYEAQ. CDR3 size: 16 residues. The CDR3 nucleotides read TGTGCCAGCAGCTTAGCGGGGTCTAGCGGGAGATATGAGCAGTTCTTC. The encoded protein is CASSLAGSSGRYEQFF.

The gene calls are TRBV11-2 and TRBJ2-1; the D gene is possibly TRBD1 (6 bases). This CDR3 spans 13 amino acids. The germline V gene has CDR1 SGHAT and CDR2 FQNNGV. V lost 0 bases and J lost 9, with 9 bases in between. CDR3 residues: CASSLDLQGEQFF. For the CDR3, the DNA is TGTGCCAGCAGCTTAGATCTACAGGGTGAGCAGTTCTTC.

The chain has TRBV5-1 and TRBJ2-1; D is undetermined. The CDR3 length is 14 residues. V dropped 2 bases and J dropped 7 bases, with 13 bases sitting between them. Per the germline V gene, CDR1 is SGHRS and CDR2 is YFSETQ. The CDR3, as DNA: TGCGCCAGCAGCTTTCACGGCCCGAGGAATGAGCAGTTCTTC. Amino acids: CASSFHGPRNEQFF.

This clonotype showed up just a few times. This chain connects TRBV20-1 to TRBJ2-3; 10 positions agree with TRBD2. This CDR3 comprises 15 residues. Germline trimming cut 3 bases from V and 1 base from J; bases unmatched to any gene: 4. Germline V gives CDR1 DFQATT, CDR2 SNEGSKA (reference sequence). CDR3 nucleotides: TGCAGTGCTAGTCGAGCGGGAGGGCGCACAGATACGCAGTATTTT. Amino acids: CSASRAGGRTDTQYF.

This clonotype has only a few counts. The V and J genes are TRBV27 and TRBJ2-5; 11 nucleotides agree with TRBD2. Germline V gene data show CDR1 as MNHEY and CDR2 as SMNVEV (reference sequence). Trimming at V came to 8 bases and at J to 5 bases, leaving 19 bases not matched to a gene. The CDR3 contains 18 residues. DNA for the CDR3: TGTGCCAGCGGAAAAGGCCCCTCTAGCGGGGGGCATCTGGAGACCCAGTACTTC. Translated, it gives CASGKGPSSGGHLETQYF.

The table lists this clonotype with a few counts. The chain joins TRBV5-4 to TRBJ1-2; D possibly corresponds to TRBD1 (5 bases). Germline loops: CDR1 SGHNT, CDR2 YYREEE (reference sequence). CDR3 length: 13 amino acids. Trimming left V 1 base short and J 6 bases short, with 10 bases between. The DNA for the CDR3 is TGTGCCAGCAGCTTGCGAGGGACGGATGGCTACACCTTC. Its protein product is CASSLRGTDGYTF.

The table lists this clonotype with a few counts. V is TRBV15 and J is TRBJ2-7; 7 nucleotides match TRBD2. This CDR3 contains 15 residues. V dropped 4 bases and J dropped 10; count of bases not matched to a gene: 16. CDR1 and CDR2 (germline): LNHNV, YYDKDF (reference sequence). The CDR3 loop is CATSISGRTKEIQYF. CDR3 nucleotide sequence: TGTGCCACCAGCATCTCCGGGAGGACCAAAGAGATCCAGTACTTC.

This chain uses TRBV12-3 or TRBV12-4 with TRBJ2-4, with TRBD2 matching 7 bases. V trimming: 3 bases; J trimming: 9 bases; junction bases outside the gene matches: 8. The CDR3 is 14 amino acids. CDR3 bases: TGTGCCAGCAGTTTTAAGGCGGGAGCGCCCATTCAGTACTTC. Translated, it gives CASSFKAGAPIQYF.

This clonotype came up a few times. CDR3 in amino acids: CSARDLWTSGVYEQYF. The CDR3 nucleotides read TGCAGTGCTAGAGATCTTTGGACTAGCGGGGTTTACGAGCAGTACTTC. The V call is TRBV20-1, the J call TRBJ2-7; TRBD2 aligns across 12 bases. The CDR3 has 16 amino acids. Germline V gene data show CDR1 as DFQATT and CDR2 as SNEGSKA (reference sequence). V lost 0 bases and J lost 4; bases outside the gene matches: 7.

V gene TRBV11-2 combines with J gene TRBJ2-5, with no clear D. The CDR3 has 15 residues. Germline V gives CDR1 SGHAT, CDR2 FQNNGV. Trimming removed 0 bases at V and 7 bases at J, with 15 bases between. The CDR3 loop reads CASSLDRLEVGTQYF. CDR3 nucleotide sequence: TGTGCCAGCAGCTTAGATCGTCTAGAAGTCGGGACCCAGTACTTC.

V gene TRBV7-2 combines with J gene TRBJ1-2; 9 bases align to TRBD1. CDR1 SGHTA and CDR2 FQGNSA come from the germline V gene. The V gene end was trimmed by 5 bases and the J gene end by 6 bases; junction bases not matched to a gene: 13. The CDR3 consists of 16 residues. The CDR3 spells CASSPQQGAGLDGYTF. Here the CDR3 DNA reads TGTGCCAGCAGCCCACAACAGGGGGCGGGTCTCGATGGCTACACCTTC.

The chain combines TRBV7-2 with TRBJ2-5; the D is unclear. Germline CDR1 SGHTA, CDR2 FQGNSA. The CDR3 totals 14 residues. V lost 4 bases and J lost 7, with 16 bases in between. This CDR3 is CASSSQAEKGTQYF. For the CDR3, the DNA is TGTGCCAGCAGCTCCCAGGCCGAGAAGGGGACCCAGTACTTC.